The next 17 T cell receptor beta chains were all read from a single sample in a study of CD8 T cells in ankylosing spondylitis. TCRdb reprocessed the 5' RACE reads with MiXCR, giving one entry per CDR3 protein. The sample has 350,000 to 450,000 distinct CDR3 sequences, roughly 20% seen once; the top ten hold less than 15%. Sequencing used blood, either unsorted or a sorted T cell fraction (not recorded which). The receptors shown here come from a male donor with ankylosing spondylitis or in good health (not recorded which).

A few counts support this clonotype. The V call is TRBV3-1, the J call TRBJ1-2; D unresolved. V was clipped by 4 bases and J by 8 bases, with 14 bases between them. CDR1 is LGHDT, CDR2 YNNKEL, per germline (reference sequence). The CDR3 is 13 amino acids. As DNA, the CDR3 is TGTGCCAGCAGCCTTCTAAGGGCGGTCGGCTACACCTTC. Translated, it gives CASSLLRAVGYTF. Using reference TRBV3-1 and TRBJ1-2 for the parts outside the CDR3, the full variable domain is DTAVSQTPKYLVTQMGNDKSIKCEQNLGHDTMYWYKQDSKKFLKIMFSYNNKELIINETVPNRFSPKSPDKAHLNLHINSLELGDSAVYFCASSLLRAVGYTFGSGTRLTVV.

This clonotype was seen a few times. The chain links TRBV6-5 to TRBJ1-6; no firm D call. CDR1 and CDR2 from the germline V gene are MNHEY and SVGAGI. The CDR3 extends over 15 amino acids. V was pared by 0 bases and J by 6 bases, with 9 bases between. CDR3 coding DNA: TGTGCCAGCAGTTACTCCGGGAACGGTAATTCACCCCTCCACTTT. It codes for CASSYSGNGNSPLHF.

This clonotype has just a few counts. The chain carries TRBV3-1 and TRBJ2-1; tentative D call: TRBD1 (5 bases). Germline CDR1 is LGHDT and CDR2 is YNNKEL (reference sequence). The length of the CDR3 is 17 residues. V lost 0 bases, J lost 5 bases, and 17 bases lay in between. The DNA for the CDR3 is TGTGCCAGCAGCCAAGATCTTGGTGAGGACACACACAATGAGCAGTTCTTC. It translates to CASSQDLGEDTHNEQFF.

The chain links TRBV10-3 to TRBJ2-1; TRBD2 agrees at 10 bases. Germline V gene data show CDR1 as ENHRY and CDR2 as SYGVKD. The CDR3 covers 14 residues. V lost 0 bases to trimming and J lost 7 bases; unmatched junction nucleotides: 0. For the CDR3, the DNA is TGTGCCATCAGTGAGTCGGGACTAGCGAATGAGCAGTTCTTC. Translated, it gives CAISESGLANEQFF.

This clonotype was seen more than once but under ten times. V gene TRBV7-9 combines with J gene TRBJ2-5; TRBD1 is a possible D gene (5 bases). From germline, CDR1 is SEHNR and CDR2 FQNEAQ (reference sequence). With 3 bases removed from V and 4 bases from J, the gap between germline ends came to 9 bases. This CDR3 has 13 amino acids. The CDR3: CASSFEDTETQYF. DNA for the CDR3: TGTGCCAGCAGCTTCGAGGACACAGAGACCCAGTACTTC.

The rearrangement uses TRBV2 and TRBJ2-3; D uncertain. CDR3 length: 15 residues. V lost 4 bases and J lost 0, with 11 bases in between. Germline V gives CDR1 SNHLY, CDR2 FYNNEI. Written as DNA, the CDR3 is TGTGCCAGCAGTGGGGTTACCACTAGCACAGATACGCAGTATTTT. It codes for CASSGVTTSTDTQYF.

In this sample, this clonotype turned up many times. The CDR3 loop reads CSARTGGAQETQYF. CDR3 bases: TGCAGTGCTAGAACTGGGGGCGCCCAAGAGACCCAGTACTTC. The chain carries TRBV20-1 and TRBJ2-5, with D possibly TRBD1 on 6 matching bases. The CDR3 has 14 amino acids. V lost 2 bases to trimming and J lost 1 base, with 11 bases between them. Germline V gene sequence: CDR1 DFQATT, CDR2 SNEGSKA (reference sequence).

The chain is built from TRBV18 and TRBJ2-5; TRBD1 matches at 7 bases. J lost 5 bases, V lost 8 bases, and 11 bases had no gene match. Germline CDR1 reads KGHSH; CDR2 reads LQKENI. CDR3 length: 14 residues. CDR3: CASRTTGLGETQYF. CDR3 nucleotide sequence: TGTGCCAGCCGTACGACAGGGCTCGGGGAGACCCAGTACTTC.

This chain links TRBV4-2 with TRBJ2-1; D is possibly TRBD1 (6 bases). The CDR3 is 11 residues long. Trimming left V 1 base short and J 14 bases short, with 9 bases between. CDR1 and CDR2 (germline): LGHNA, YNFKEQ. CDR3 sequence (DNA): TGTGCCAGCAGCCAAGGACAGGAGGAGTTCTTC. It codes for CASSQGQEEFF.

A few counts support this clonotype. The chain combines TRBV25-1 with TRBJ2-2; unclear D gene. The CDR3 consists of 13 residues. V shed 9 bases and J shed 2 bases, with 10 bases lying between them. In germline, CDR1 is MGHDK, CDR2 SYGVNS. The DNA of the CDR3 is TGTGCCAGTCAGGACCCTAACACCGGGGAGCTGTTTTTT. Its protein product is CASQDPNTGELFF.

This clonotype was seen a handful of times. This chain links TRBV7-8 with TRBJ1-1; unclear D gene. The CDR3 runs 14 residues. Germline V gene sequence: CDR1 SGHVS, CDR2 FQNEAQ. Trimming stripped 5 bases from V and 2 bases from J, with 12 bases between. The CDR3 nucleotides are TGTGCCAGCAGCCCCTTCTCCTCCAACACTGAAGCTTTCTTT. Encoded protein: CASSPFSSNTEAFF.

This clonotype was seen a handful of times. This rearrangement joins TRBV12-3 or TRBV12-4 to TRBJ2-7, with TRBD1 matching 11 bases. V trimming: 5 bases; J trimming: 2 bases; junction bases outside the gene matches: 5. The CDR3 has 15 amino acids. Here the CDR3 DNA reads TGTGCCAGCAGTGACGCGGGACAGGGGGCCTACGAGCAGTACTTC. This gives the protein CASSDAGQGAYEQYF.

This chain connects TRBV2 to TRBJ1-1; no clear D gene. Trimming shortened V by 6 bases and J by 5 bases, and 7 bases separated the two germline ends. The CDR3 extends over 11 amino acids. Looked up from germline, CDR1 is SNHLY and CDR2 is FYNNEI. CDR3: CASRTGTEAFF. CDR3 nucleotide sequence: TGTGCCAGCAGAACCGGGACTGAAGCTTTCTTT.

A few counts support this clonotype. The rearrangement uses TRBV11-2 and TRBJ2-3; no reliable D call. Trimming took off 5 bases at V and 1 base at J, with 16 bases between the two ends. The germline CDR1 and CDR2 sequences are SGHAT and FQNNGV. The CDR3 contains 16 residues. The CDR3 region is CASSPRPDAGTDTQYF. For the CDR3, the DNA is TGTGCCAGCAGCCCCCGCCCGGACGCAGGCACAGATACGCAGTATTTT.

This rearrangement joins TRBV6-1 to TRBJ2-1; the match to TRBD1 covers 7 bases. The CDR3 loop spans 15 amino acids. Germline V gives CDR1 MNHNS, CDR2 SASEGT. The J segment lost 2 bases and the V segment lost 4 bases, leaving 5 bases of the junction unmatched. This CDR3 reads CASSAGGHTYNEQFF. The CDR3 DNA follows: TGTGCCAGCAGTGCAGGGGGACATACCTACAATGAGCAGTTCTTC.

The chain recombines TRBV18 with TRBJ2-1; 7 bases match TRBD1. The V segment lost 2 bases and the J segment 0 bases; nucleotides outside the gene matches: 4. The CDR3 has 16 residues. Germline CDR1 is KGHSH and CDR2 is LQKENI. This CDR3 is CASSPTGTDSYNEQFF. The CDR3, as DNA: TGTGCCAGCTCACCAACCGGGACAGACTCCTACAATGAGCAGTTCTTC.

V usage is TRBV10-3 and J usage is TRBJ1-1, with 9 bases lining up with TRBD1. V shed 7 bases, J shed 8 bases, and the junction held 8 bases outside the gene matches. Germline V gene data show CDR1 as ENHRY and CDR2 as SYGVKD. The CDR3 is made up of 13 amino acids. The CDR3 loop reads CAINSGTGTEAFF. CDR3 sequence (DNA): TGTGCCATCAACTCCGGGACAGGGACCGAAGCTTTCTTT.